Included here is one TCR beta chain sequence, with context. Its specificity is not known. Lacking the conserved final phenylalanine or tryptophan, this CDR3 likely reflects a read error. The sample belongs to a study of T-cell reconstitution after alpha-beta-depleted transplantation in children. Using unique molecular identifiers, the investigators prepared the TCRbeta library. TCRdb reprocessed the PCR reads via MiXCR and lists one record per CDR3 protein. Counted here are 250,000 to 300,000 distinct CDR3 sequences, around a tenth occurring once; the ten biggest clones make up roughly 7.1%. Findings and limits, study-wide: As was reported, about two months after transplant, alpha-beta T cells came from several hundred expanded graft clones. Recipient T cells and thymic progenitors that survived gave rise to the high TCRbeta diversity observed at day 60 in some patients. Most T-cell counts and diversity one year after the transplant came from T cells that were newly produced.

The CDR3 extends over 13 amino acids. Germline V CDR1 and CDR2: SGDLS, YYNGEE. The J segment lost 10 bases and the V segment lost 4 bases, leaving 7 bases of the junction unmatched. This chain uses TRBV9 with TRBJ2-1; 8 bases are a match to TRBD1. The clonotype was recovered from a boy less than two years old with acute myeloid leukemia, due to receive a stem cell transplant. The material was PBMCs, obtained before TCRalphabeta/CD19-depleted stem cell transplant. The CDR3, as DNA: TGTGCCAGCAGCCTCGGACAGGGTTGGGAGCAGTTCCTC. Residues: CASSLGQGWEQFL.